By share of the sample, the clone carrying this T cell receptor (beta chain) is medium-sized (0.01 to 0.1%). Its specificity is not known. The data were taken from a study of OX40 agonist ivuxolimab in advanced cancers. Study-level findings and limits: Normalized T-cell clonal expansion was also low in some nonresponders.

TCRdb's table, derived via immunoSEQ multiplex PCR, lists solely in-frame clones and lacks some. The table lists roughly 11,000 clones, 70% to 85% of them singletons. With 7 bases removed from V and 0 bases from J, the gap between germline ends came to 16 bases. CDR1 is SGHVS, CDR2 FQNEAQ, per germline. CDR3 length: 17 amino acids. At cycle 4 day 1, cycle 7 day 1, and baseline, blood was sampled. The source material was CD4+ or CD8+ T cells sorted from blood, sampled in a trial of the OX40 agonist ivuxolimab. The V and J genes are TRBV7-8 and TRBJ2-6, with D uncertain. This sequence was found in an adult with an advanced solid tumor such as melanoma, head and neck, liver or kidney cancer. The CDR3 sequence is CASTLPPEASGANVLTF. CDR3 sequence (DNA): TGTGCCAGCACCCTACCCCCTGAGGCCTCTGGGGCCAACGTCCTGACTTTC.